The 14 T cell receptor beta chains listed next were all sequenced from one sample in a study of shared clonotypes between healthy human individuals. Produced via immunoSEQ multiplex PCR; TCRdb's table is partial and in-frame only. This table has about half a million clones, roughly 78% appearing once. Sequenced: PBMCs. The source is a middle-aged woman in good health. Some clones in this sample may be carry-over from other donors' samples.

The chain recombines TRBV27 with TRBJ2-5, with D possibly being TRBD1 (6 bases). The CDR3 contains 13 residues. CDR1 is MNHEY, CDR2 SMNVEV, per germline (reference sequence). Deletions cut 6 bases from V and 2 bases from J, with 10 bases between. The CDR3 coding sequence is TGTGCCAGCAGCAAGGACAGACAAGAGACCCAGTACTTC. Residues: CASSKDRQETQYF.

The chain employs TRBV9 and TRBJ2-3, with D perhaps matching TRBD2 (5 bases). From germline, CDR1 is SGDLS and CDR2 YYNGEE. The V gene lost 4 bases and the J gene lost 8 bases, with 11 bases spanning the gap. The CDR3 is made up of 12 amino acids. The CDR3 loop is CASSKERGTQYF. The CDR3 region has the DNA TGTGCCAGCAGCAAAGAACGGGGTACGCAGTATTTT.

The V call is TRBV5-1, the J call TRBJ2-1; D uncertain. The CDR3 contains 15 residues. The germline CDR1 and CDR2 sequences are SGHRS and YFSETQ. The V end lost 7 bases, the J end lost 4 bases, and 18 bases lay between the germline ends. CDR3 sequence: CASGLGGNTYNEQFF. The CDR3 DNA is TGCGCCAGCGGATTGGGCGGAAATACATACAATGAGCAGTTCTTC.

The chain couples TRBV5-1 to TRBJ2-5; TRBD1 agrees at 8 bases. The germline V gene encodes CDR1 SGHRS and CDR2 YFSETQ. Trimming removed 2 bases from V and 5 bases from J; junction bases left unmatched: 8. CDR3 length: 15 amino acids. The CDR3 region has the DNA TGCGCCAGCAGCTTTGGCGGGAACAGGGGGGAGACCCAGTACTTC. This gives the protein CASSFGGNRGETQYF.

CDR3 sequence reads: CASSKIAGRAYEQYF. The CDR3 nucleotides read TGTGCCAGCAGTAAAATAGCGGGACGGGCCTACGAGCAGTACTTC. The chain uses TRBV6-6 and TRBJ2-7, with 8 bases matching TRBD2. Germline V lookup: CDR1 MNHNY, CDR2 SVGAGI (reference sequence). V trimming: 5 bases; J trimming: 2 bases; junction bases outside the gene matches: 8. CDR3 size: 15 residues.

The V gene is TRBV7-2, the J gene TRBJ2-6, with D tentatively TRBD2 (7 bases). Looked up from germline, CDR1 is SGHTA and CDR2 is FQGNSA. The CDR3 length is 16 residues. V lost 1 base and J lost 4, with 11 bases in between. CDR3: CASSLGGGAGANVLTF. The CDR3 DNA is TGTGCCAGCAGCTTAGGAGGGGGGGCCGGGGCCAACGTCCTGACTTTC.

This clone came up once. CDR3 sequence: CASSQDREGRSYNEQFF. The CDR3 DNA reads TGCGCCAGCAGCCAAGACCGAGAGGGACGGTCCTACAATGAGCAGTTCTTC. The rearrangement joins TRBV4-1 to TRBJ2-1; tentatively, D is TRBD1 or TRBD2 (5 bases each). The V and J ends lost 0 bases and 1 base respectively, with 13 bases between them. This CDR3 region has 17 residues. CDR1 is MGHRA, CDR2 YSYEKL, per germline.

This rearrangement joins TRBV6-5 to TRBJ2-1; D remains unclear. The CDR3 contains 12 residues. Germline V gene sequence: CDR1 MNHEY, CDR2 SVGAGI. The V gene lost 7 bases and the J gene lost 4 bases, with 8 bases spanning the gap. The CDR3 bases are TGTGCCAGCATAGACGGGTACAATGAGCAGTTCTTC. Its translation is CASIDGYNEQFF.

The chain couples TRBV7-2 to TRBJ1-1, with unresolved D. CDR3 length: 13 residues. From germline, CDR1 is SGHTA and CDR2 FQGNSA. Trimming cost V 3 bases and J 8 bases, with 13 bases left between them. The CDR3 DNA reads TGTGCCAGCAGCTTTACTTCAGTTACAGAAGCTTTCTTT. Its translation is CASSFTSVTEAFF.

The chain uses TRBV6-5 and TRBJ2-1; TRBD2 matches at 10 bases. The germline V gene encodes CDR1 MNHEY and CDR2 SVGAGI. V trimming: 8 bases; J trimming: 5 bases; junction bases outside the gene matches: 9. The CDR3 sequence is 15 residues long. CDR3 sequence reads: CASLDIAGGNNEQFF. DNA of the CDR3: TGTGCCAGCCTCGATATAGCGGGAGGTAACAATGAGCAGTTCTTC.

The rearrangement links TRBV7-8 to TRBJ1-2, with TRBD1 matching over 10 bases. The CDR3 covers 14 residues. Germline V gene lookup returns CDR1 SGHVS and CDR2 FQNEAQ. The J segment lost 8 bases and the V segment lost 3 bases, leaving 6 bases of the junction unmatched. CDR3: CASSFLGTGDGYTF. In DNA form, the CDR3 reads TGTGCCAGCAGCTTCCTCGGGACAGGGGACGGCTACACCTTC.

The chain joins TRBV7-3 to TRBJ2-1; D is possibly TRBD1 or TRBD2 (5 bases each). Germline CDR1 is SGHTA and CDR2 is FQGTGA. CDR3 size: 14 residues. V lost 6 bases and J 7 bases, leaving 16 bases between the germline ends. The CDR3 spells CASSPEGQRNEQFF. CDR3 in DNA: TGTGCCAGCAGTCCCGAGGGGCAACGGAATGAGCAGTTCTTC. Supplemented by reference TRBV7-3 and TRBJ2-1, the full variable domain reads GAGVSQTPSNKVTEKGKYVELRCDPISGHTALYWYRQSLGQGPEFLIYFQGTGAADDSGLPNDRFFAVRPEGSVSTLKIQRTERGDSAVYLCASSPEGQRNEQFFGPGTRLTVL.

The CDR3 is CASSLSAPGSTDTQYF. The CDR3 DNA is TGTGCCAGCAGCTTAAGCGCACCCGGGAGCACAGATACGCAGTATTTT. This chain joins TRBV7-3 and TRBJ2-3; D gene ambiguous. The CDR3 consists of 16 residues. V was cut by 1 base and J by 0 bases, with 11 bases left in between. CDR1 SGHTA and CDR2 FQGTGA come from the germline V gene.

The table lists this clone with a count of one. The chain carries TRBV6-1 and TRBJ2-1; D remains unclear. Trimming took 0 bases from V and 4 from J, leaving 13 bases between them. The germline V gene has CDR1 MNHNS and CDR2 SASEGT. CDR3 length equals 16 residues. The CDR3 coding sequence is TGTGCCAGCAGTGAAGCAGCTAGGCTTTCGTACAATGAGCAGTTCTTC. It is translated as CASSEAARLSYNEQFF.